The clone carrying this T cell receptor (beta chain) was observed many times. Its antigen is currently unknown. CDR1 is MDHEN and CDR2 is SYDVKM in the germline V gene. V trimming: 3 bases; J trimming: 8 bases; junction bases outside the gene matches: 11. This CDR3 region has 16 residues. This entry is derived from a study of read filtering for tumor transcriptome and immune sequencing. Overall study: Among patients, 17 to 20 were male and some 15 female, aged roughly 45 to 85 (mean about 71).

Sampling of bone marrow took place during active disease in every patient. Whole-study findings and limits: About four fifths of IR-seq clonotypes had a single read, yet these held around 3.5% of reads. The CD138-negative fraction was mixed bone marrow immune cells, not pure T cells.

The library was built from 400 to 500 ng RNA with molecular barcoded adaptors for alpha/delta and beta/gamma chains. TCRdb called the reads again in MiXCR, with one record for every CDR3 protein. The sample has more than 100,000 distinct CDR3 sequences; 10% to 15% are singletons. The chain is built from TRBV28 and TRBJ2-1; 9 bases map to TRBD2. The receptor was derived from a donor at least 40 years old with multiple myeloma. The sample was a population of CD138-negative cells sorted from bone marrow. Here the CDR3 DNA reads TGTGCCAGCAGTTTCCGTGCGGGAGGGCGAGCGGATGAGCAGTTCTTC. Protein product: CASSFRAGGRADEQFF.